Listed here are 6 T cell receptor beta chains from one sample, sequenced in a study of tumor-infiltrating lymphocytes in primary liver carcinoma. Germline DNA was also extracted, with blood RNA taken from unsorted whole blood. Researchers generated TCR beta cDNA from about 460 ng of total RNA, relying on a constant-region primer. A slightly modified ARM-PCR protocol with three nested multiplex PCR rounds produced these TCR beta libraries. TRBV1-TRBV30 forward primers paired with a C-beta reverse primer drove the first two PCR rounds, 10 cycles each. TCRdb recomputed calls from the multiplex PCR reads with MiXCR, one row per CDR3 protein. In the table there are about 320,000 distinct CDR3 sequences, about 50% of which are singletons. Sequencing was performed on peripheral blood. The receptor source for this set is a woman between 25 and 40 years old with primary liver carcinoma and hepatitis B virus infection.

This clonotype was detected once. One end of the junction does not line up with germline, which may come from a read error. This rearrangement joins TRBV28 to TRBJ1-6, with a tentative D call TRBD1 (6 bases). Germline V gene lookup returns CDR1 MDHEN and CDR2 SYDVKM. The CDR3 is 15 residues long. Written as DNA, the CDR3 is TGTGCCAGCAGTAAACAGGGAACTAGCAATTTACCCCTCCACTTT. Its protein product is CASSKQGTSNLPLHF.

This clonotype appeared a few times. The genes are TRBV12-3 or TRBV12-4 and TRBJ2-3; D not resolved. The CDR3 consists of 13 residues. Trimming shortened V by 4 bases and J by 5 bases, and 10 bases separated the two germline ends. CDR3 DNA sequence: TGTGCCAGCAGTTCCGGGTCCGAAGATACGCAGTATTTT. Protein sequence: CASSSGSEDTQYF.

This CDR3 reads CASSFREAGELFF. The CDR3 DNA sequence: TGTGCCAGCAGTTTTAGGGAGGCCGGGGAGCTGTTTTTT. J is TRBJ2-2 and V is TRBV7-9; TRBD2 might be the D (6 bases). V was pared by 6 bases and J by 6 bases, with 11 bases between. Germline-derived CDR1 and CDR2 are SEHNR and FQNEAQ (reference sequence). The length of the CDR3 is 13 residues.

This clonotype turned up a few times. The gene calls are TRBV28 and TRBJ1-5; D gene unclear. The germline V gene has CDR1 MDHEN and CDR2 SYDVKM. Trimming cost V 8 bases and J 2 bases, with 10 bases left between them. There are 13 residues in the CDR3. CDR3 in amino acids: CASSRWGNQPQHF. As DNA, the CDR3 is TGTGCCAGCTCGCGTTGGGGCAATCAGCCCCAGCATTTT. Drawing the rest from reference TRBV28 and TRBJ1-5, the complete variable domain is DVKVTQSSRYLVKRTGEKVFLECVQDMDHENMFWYRQDPGLGLRLIYFSYDVKMKEKGDIPEGYSVSREKKERFSLILESASTNQTSMYLCASSRWGNQPQHFGDGTRLSIL.

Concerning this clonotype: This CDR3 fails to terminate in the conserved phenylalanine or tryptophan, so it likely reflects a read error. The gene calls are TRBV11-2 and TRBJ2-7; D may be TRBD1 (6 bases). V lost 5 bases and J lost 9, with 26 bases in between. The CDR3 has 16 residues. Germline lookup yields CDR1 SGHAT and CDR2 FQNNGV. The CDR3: CASSHPLGDKAHAQYL. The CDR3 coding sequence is TGTGCCAGCAGCCACCCTCTGGGGGACAAGGCACATGCGCAGTACTTA.

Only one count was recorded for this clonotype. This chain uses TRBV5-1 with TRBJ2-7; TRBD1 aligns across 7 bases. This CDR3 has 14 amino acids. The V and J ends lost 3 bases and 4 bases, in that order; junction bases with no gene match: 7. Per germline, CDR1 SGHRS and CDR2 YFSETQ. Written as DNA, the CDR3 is TGCGCCAGCAGCTCCGGGACAGCAACTTACGAGCAGTACTTC. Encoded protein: CASSSGTATYEQYF.